These T cell receptor beta chains were read from a single sample in a study of early stage breast cancer tumors. Profiled with immunoSEQ multiplex PCR; TCRdb holds only in-frame clones, not every one. In the table there are tens of thousands of clones, 84% of which are singletons. Input material: blood. The receptors stem from a person between 45 and 65 years old with breast cancer. The CDR3 runs from the conserved cysteine through the conserved F or W. D genes are given only for firm matches. Size tells how often a clone was seen (once, few, many) or the class of an expanded clone, and some rows leave it out.

abundance	v_gene	d_gene	j_gene	CDR3aa	CDR3nt
NA	TRBV10-3	NA	TRBJ1-1	CATRAGLGTEAFF	TGTGCGACAAGGGCGGGGCTAGGCACTGAAGCTTTCTTT
NA	TRBV15	TRBD2	TRBJ2-2	CATKAGVNTGELFF	TGTGCCACCAAAGCGGGGGTAAACACCGGGGAGCTGTTTTTT
NA	TRBV11-3	NA	TRBJ2-1	CASSLGEFYEQFF	TGTGCCAGCAGCCTCGGGGAGTTCTATGAGCAGTTCTTC
NA	TRBV7-2	NA	TRBJ2-7	CASSLAPGLEQYF	TGTGCCAGCAGCTTAGCGCCCGGACTCGAGCAGTACTTC
few	TRBV10-2	NA	TRBJ1-2	CASSGAGNYGYTF	TGCGCCAGCAGTGGAGCGGGAAACTATGGCTACACCTTC
NA	TRBV14	TRBD2	TRBJ2-7	CASSHAGGYEQYF	TGTGCCAGCAGCCACGCGGGGGGTTACGAGCAGTACTTC
NA	TRBV6-5	NA	TRBJ2-6	CASSSISGANVLTF	TGTGCCAGCAGTTCCATATCTGGGGCCAACGTCCTGACTTTC
NA	TRBV9	NA	TRBJ2-7	CASSGDADSYEQYF	TGTGCCAGCAGCGGAGACGCGGACAGCTACGAGCAGTACTTC
NA	TRBV19	TRBD2	TRBJ2-1	CASSRTDLAGGGEQFF	TGTGCCAGTAGTAGGACGGATCTAGCGGGAGGAGGTGAGCAGTTCTTC
NA	TRBV15	NA	TRBJ1-1	CATSSSVEDTEAFF	TGTGCCACCAGCAGTTCAGTTGAGGACACTGAAGCTTTCTTT
once	TRBV9	NA	TRBJ2-1	CASSPEGEPYNEQFF	TGTGCCAGCAGCCCCGAGGGGGAGCCCTACAATGAGCAGTTCTTC
NA	TRBV14	NA	TRBJ2-7	CASSQGFDSTYEQYF	TGTGCCAGCAGCCAAGGGTTTGACAGCACCTACGAGCAGTACTTC
NA	TRBV28	NA	TRBJ2-3	CASSLPSAGATDTQYF	TGTGCCAGCAGTTTACCCTCGGCGGGGGCTACAGATACGCAGTATTTT
NA	TRBV7-2	TRBD1	TRBJ2-5	CASSFDRPGTGVKTQYF	TGTGCCAGCAGCTTCGACCGTCCCGGGACAGGGGTAAAGACCCAGTACTTC
NA	TRBV6-6	TRBD1	TRBJ2-3	CASSYSGRGRTDTQYF	TGTGCCAGCAGTTACTCTGGCAGGGGGCGGACAGATACGCAGTATTTT
NA	TRBV5-1	NA	TRBJ2-6	CASSLALAGANVLTF	TGCGCCAGCAGCTTGGCCCTGGCTGGGGCCAACGTCCTGACTTTC
NA	TRBV27	TRBD1	TRBJ2-1	CASSPRGPPYNEQFF	TGTGCCAGCAGTCCAAGGGGGCCCCCCTACAATGAGCAGTTCTTC
NA	TRBV19	TRBD1	TRBJ2-6	CATRQGIPLSGANVLTF	TGTGCCACCAGACAGGGGATCCCGCTCTCTGGGGCCAACGTCCTGACTTTC
NA	TRBV6-4	NA	TRBJ2-3	CASSDSEGMGF	TGTGCCAGCAGTGACTCCGAGGGAATGGGTTTT
NA	TRBV28	NA	TRBJ1-2	CATLGQNYGYTF	TGTGCCACCCTCGGACAGAACTATGGCTACACCTTC
few	TRBV2	NA	TRBJ2-2	CASTQRGVTGELFF	TGTGCCAGCACTCAACGTGGGGTGACCGGGGAGCTGTTTTTT
NA	TRBV7-3	NA	TRBJ1-1	CASSLTGGTEAFF	TGTGCCAGCAGCTTAACGGGGGGAACTGAAGCTTTCTTT
few	TRBV4-2	TRBD1	TRBJ1-5	CASSQTTGFSNQPQHF	TGTGCCAGCAGCCAAACGACAGGGTTCAGCAATCAGCCCCAGCATTTT
NA	TRBV5-5	NA	TRBJ2-5	CASSPVTTTGLETQYF	TGTGCCAGCAGCCCCGTGACCACTACAGGGTTGGAGACCCAGTACTTC
few	TRBV2	NA	TRBJ1-4	CASRQDRDEKLFF	TGTGCCAGCAGACAGGACAGAGATGAAAAACTGTTTTTT
NA	TRBV27	NA	TRBJ1-1	CASSPRGKNTEAFF	TGTGCCAGCAGCCCCCGAGGAAAGAACACTGAAGCTTTCTTT
NA	TRBV19	NA	TRBJ1-5	CASSIKEGLGNQPQHF	TGTGCCAGTAGTATCAAAGAGGGGTTGGGCAATCAGCCCCAGCATTTT
NA	TRBV5-4	TRBD2	TRBJ2-3	CASRPGTSLADTQYF	TGTGCCAGCAGACCCGGGACTAGCTTGGCAGATACGCAGTATTTT
once	TRBV7-9	NA	TRBJ1-4	CASSLGSGIEKLFF	TGTGCCAGCAGCTTAGGTTCGGGGATTGAAAAACTGTTTTTT
NA	TRBV7-9	NA	TRBJ2-7	CASSLVMGSSYEQYF	TGTGCCAGCAGCTTAGTAATGGGGAGCTCCTACGAGCAGTACTTC
NA	TRBV19	NA	TRBJ1-1	CASSIDPRDTEAFF	TGTGCCAGTAGTATAGATCCCCGAGACACTGAAGCTTTCTTT
NA	TRBV2	TRBD1	TRBJ1-4	CASSEGAGGNEKLFF	TGTGCCAGCAGTGAAGGGGCAGGGGGGAATGAAAAACTGTTTTTT
NA	TRBV30	TRBD1	TRBJ1-5	CASKTGTGIGNQPQHF	TGTGCCTCCAAAACCGGGACAGGGATTGGCAATCAGCCCCAGCATTTT
NA	TRBV5-1	TRBD1	TRBJ2-7	CASSSGQGYYEQYF	TGCGCCAGCAGCTCGGGACAGGGGTACTACGAGCAGTACTTC
NA	TRBV2	TRBD1	TRBJ1-1	CASRTGQESEAFF	TGTGCCAGCAGGACTGGACAGGAGAGTGAAGCTTTCTTT
NA	TRBV18	TRBD1	TRBJ1-5	CASSYGQGRQPQHF	TGTGCCAGCTCATATGGACAGGGTAGACAGCCCCAGCATTTT
NA	TRBV5-1	TRBD1	TRBJ2-7	CASSPGQSSYEQYF	TGCGCCAGCAGCCCGGGACAGTCCTCCTACGAGCAGTACTTC
NA	TRBV5-1	TRBD2	TRBJ2-5	CASSRTSGDIQETQYF	TGCGCCAGCAGCAGGACTAGCGGGGACATCCAGGAGACCCAGTACTTC
NA	TRBV11-2	NA	TRBJ2-3	CASSLVRIPSPPDTQYF	TGTGCCAGCAGCTTAGTCCGCATCCCTAGTCCCCCAGATACGCAGTATTTT
few	TRBV4-1	NA	TRBJ1-2	CASSQDRTYGYTF	TGCGCCAGCAGCCAAGATCGCACCTATGGCTACACCTTC
NA	TRBV5-1	NA	TRBJ2-5	CASSRASSPQETQYF	TGCGCCAGCAGCCGGGCCTCATCGCCACAAGAGACCCAGTACTTC
NA	TRBV28	NA	TRBJ2-1	CASSLDWTSYNEQFF	TGTGCCAGCAGTTTAGATTGGACCTCCTACAATGAGCAGTTCTTC
NA	TRBV6-5	NA	TRBJ1-4	CASSPGGNEKLFF	TGTGCCAGCAGCCCAGGAGGGAATGAAAAACTGTTTTTT
NA	TRBV19	TRBD1	TRBJ1-2	CASAGQSYGYTF	TGTGCCAGTGCGGGACAGAGCTATGGCTACACCTTC
NA	TRBV7-2	NA	TRBJ1-1	CASSLGGSTEAFF	TGTGCCAGCAGCTTAGGAGGGTCCACTGAAGCTTTCTTT
once	TRBV29-1	TRBD1	TRBJ1-1	CSVTNGQGIAFF	TGCAGCGTTACCAACGGACAGGGCATAGCTTTCTTT
NA	TRBV10-2	TRBD1	TRBJ2-7	CASRATGGYEQYF	TGCGCCAGCAGGGCGACAGGGGGCTACGAGCAGTACTTC